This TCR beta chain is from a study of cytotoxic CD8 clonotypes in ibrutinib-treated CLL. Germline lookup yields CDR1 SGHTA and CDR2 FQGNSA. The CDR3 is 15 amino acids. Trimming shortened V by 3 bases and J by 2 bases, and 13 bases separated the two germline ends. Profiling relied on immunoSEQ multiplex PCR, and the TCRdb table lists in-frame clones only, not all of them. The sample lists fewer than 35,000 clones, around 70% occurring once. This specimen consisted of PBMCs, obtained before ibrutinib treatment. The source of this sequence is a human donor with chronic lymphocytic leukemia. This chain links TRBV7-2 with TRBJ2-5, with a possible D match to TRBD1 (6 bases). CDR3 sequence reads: CASSFTGNTQETQYF. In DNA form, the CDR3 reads TGTGCCAGCAGCTTTACAGGGAACACACAAGAGACCCAGTACTTC.